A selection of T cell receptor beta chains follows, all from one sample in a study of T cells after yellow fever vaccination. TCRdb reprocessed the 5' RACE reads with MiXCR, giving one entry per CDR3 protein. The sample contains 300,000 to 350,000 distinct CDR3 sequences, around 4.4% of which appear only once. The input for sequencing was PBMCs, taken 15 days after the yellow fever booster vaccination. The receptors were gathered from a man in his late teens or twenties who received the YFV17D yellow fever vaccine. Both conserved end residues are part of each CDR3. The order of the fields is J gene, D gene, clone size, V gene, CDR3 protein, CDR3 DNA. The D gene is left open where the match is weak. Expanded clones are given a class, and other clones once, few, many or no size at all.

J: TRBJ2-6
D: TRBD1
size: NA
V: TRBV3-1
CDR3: CASSQDWTGAAGANVLTF
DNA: TGTGCCAGCAGCCAAGACTGGACAGGGGCCGCCGGGGCCAACGTCCTGACTTTC

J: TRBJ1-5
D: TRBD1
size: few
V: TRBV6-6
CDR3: CASSYGQGVHQPQHF
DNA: TGTGCCAGCAGTTACGGACAGGGCGTCCATCAGCCCCAGCATTTT

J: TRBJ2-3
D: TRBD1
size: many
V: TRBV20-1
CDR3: CSAHRGPGTDTQYF
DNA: TGCAGTGCCCACAGGGGGCCGGGCACAGATACGCAGTATTTT

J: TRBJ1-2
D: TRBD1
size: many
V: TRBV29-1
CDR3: CSVEDLTGESYGYTF
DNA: TGCAGCGTTGAAGATCTGACAGGGGAGAGCTATGGCTACACCTTC

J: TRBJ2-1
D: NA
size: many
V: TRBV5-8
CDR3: CASSSLTTEHNEQFF
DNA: TGTGCCAGCAGCTCCTTAACAACCGAGCACAATGAGCAGTTCTTC

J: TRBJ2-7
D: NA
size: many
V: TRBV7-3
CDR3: CASSPGTSGEQYF
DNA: TGTGCCAGCAGCCCGGGAACGTCGGGAGAGCAGTACTTC

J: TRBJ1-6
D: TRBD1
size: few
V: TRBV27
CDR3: CASSLRGPGGAISPLHF
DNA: TGTGCCAGCAGTTTAAGGGGGCCCGGGGGGGCGATTTCACCCCTCCACTTT

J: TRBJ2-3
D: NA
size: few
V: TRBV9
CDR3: CASSVDGGQGSDTQYF
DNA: TGTGCCAGCAGCGTAGATGGGGGGCAGGGGTCAGATACGCAGTATTTT

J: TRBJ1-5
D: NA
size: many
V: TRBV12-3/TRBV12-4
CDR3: CASTFQGWQPQHF
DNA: TGTGCCAGCACCTTTCAGGGGTGGCAGCCCCAGCATTTT

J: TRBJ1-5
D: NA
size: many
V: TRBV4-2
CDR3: CASSQSNSNQPQHF
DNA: TGTGCCAGCAGCCAGAGCAATAGCAATCAGCCCCAGCATTTT

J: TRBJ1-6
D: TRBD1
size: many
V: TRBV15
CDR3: CATSGQGDSPLHF
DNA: TGTGCCACCAGCGGTCAGGGGGATTCACCCCTCCACTTT

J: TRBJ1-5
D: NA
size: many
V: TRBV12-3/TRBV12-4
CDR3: CASSVERSGQPQHF
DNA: TGTGCCAGCTCTGTGGAGCGGTCGGGACAGCCCCAGCATTTT

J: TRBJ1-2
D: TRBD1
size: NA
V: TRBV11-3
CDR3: CASSTPGTGWYGYTF
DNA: TGTGCCAGCAGCACGCCGGGGACAGGGTGGTATGGCTACACCTTC

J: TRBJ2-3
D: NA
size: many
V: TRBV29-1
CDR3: CSVEDLQGTDTQYF
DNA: TGCAGCGTTGAAGATCTTCAGGGAACAGATACGCAGTATTTT

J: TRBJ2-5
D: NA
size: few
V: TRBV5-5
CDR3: CASSFEGGWETQYF
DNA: TGTGCCAGCAGCTTTGAAGGGGGTTGGGAGACCCAGTACTTC

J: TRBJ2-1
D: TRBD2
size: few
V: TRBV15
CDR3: CATPKPGTSGGEQFF
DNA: TGTGCCACCCCCAAACCCGGGACTAGCGGCGGTGAGCAGTTCTTC

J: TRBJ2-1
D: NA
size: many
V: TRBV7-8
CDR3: CASSLVGVYNEQFF
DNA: TGTGCCAGCAGCTTAGTAGGGGTTTACAATGAGCAGTTCTTC

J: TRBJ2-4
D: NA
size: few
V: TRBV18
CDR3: CASRDGGNIQYF
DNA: TGTGCCAGCCGGGACGGTGGGAACATTCAGTACTTC

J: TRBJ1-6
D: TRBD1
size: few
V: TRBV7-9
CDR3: CASIDSGQGNSPLHF
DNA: TGTGCCAGCATCGATTCGGGACAGGGGAATTCACCCCTCCACTTT

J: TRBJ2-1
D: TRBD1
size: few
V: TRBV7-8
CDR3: CASSPPGQGLVQSSYNEQFF
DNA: TGTGCCAGCAGCCCACCGGGACAGGGGCTCGTTCAGAGCTCCTACAATGAGCAGTTCTTC

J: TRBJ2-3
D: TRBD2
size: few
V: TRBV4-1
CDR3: CASSQSGVSTDTQYF
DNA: TGCGCCAGCAGCCAGAGCGGGGTGAGCACAGATACGCAGTATTTT

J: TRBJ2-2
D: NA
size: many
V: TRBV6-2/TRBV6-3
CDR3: CASSRPGELFF
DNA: TGTGCCAGCAGTCGACCCGGGGAGCTGTTTTTT

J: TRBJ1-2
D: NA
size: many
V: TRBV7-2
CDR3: CASSLGRSREDYTF
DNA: TGTGCCAGCAGCTTAGGTAGGAGCAGGGAGGACTACACCTTC

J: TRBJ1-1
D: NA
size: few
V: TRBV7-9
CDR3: CASSPYKEAEAFF
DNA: TGTGCCAGCAGCCCCTACAAGGAGGCTGAAGCTTTCTTT

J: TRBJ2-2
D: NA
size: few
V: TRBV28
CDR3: CASSLPQLRAIPGELFF
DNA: TGTGCCAGCAGTTTGCCACAGCTGAGGGCAATACCCGGGGAGCTGTTTTTT

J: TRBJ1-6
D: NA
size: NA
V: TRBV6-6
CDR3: CASTPINSGYSYNSPLHF
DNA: TGTGCCAGCACCCCTATAAACAGCGGGTACTCCTATAATTCACCCCTCCACTTT

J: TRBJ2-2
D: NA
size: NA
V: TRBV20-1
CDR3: CSARIGGRSGELFF
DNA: TGCAGTGCTAGAATCGGGGGCCGGTCCGGGGAGCTGTTTTTT

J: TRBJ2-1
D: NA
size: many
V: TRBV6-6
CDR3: CASTFLFGGRGEQFF
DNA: TGTGCCAGCACTTTCCTTTTTGGGGGGCGAGGTGAGCAGTTCTTC

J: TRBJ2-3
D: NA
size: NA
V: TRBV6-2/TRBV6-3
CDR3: CASRNSGYVDTQYF
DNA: TGTGCCAGCAGAAATAGCGGTTACGTGGATACGCAGTATTTT

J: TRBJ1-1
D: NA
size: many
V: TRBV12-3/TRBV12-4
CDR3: CASTRRGNTEAFF
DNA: TGTGCCAGCACTCGAAGAGGGAACACTGAAGCTTTCTTT

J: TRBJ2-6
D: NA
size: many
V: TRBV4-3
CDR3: CASSQQGLSGANVLTF
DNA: TGCGCCAGCAGCCAGCAGGGGCTCTCTGGGGCCAACGTCCTGACTTTC

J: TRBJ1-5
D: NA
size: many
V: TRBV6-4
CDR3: CASSEGTYQPQHF
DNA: TGTGCCAGCAGTGAGGGGACGTATCAGCCCCAGCATTTT

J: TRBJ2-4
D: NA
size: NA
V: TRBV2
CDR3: CASSEARDTKNIQYF
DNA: TGTGCCAGCAGTGAAGCGCGGGACACCAAAAACATTCAGTACTTC

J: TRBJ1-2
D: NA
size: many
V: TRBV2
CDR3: CASTQTGRSTYGYTF
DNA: TGTGCCAGCACTCAAACCGGCCGATCGACATATGGCTACACCTTC

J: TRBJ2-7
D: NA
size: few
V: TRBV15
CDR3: CATSRDFYEQYF
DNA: TGTGCCACCAGCAGAGATTTTTACGAGCAGTACTTC

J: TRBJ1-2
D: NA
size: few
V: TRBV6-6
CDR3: CASSATQGHNGYTF
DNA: TGTGCCAGCAGCGCCACTCAGGGGCACAATGGCTACACCTTC

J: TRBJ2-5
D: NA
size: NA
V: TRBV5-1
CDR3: CASPPGTQYF
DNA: TGCGCCTCTCCCCCGGGGACCCAGTACTTC

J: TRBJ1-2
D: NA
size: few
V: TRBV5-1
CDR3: CASSLEGTGAGYGYTF
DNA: TGCGCCAGCAGCCTAGAAGGCACAGGAGCGGGCTATGGCTACACCTTC

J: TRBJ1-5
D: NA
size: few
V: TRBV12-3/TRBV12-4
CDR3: CASSSTDSNQPQHF
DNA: TGTGCCAGCAGCTCGACAGATAGCAATCAGCCCCAGCATTTT

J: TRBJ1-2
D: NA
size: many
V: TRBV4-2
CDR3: CASSQDEGGGYTF
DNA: TGTGCCAGCAGCCAAGATGAGGGCGGTGGCTACACCTTC

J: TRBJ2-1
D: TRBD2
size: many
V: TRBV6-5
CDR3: CASSSKTSGSSYNEQFF
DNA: TGTGCCAGCAGTTCCAAGACTAGCGGGAGCTCCTACAATGAGCAGTTCTTC

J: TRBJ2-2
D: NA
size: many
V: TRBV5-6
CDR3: CASSLTSGAGELFF
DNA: TGTGCCAGCAGCTTGACCTCAGGGGCCGGGGAGCTGTTTTTT

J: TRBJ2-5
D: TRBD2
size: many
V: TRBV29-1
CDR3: CSVLLADWYQETQYF
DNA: TGCAGCGTTCTCCTAGCGGATTGGTACCAAGAGACCCAGTACTTC

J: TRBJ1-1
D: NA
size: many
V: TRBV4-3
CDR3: CASTISGARGTEAFF
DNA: TGCGCCAGCACTATTTCCGGGGCCCGAGGCACTGAAGCTTTCTTT

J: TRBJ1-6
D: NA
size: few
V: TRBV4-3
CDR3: CASSRGRGLYNSPLHF
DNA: TGCGCCAGCAGCCGAGGGCGGGGCCTCTATAATTCACCCCTCCACTTT

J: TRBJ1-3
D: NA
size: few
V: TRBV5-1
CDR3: CASSLLGGFGNTIYF
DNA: TGCGCCAGCAGCTTGTTGGGGGGCTTTGGAAACACCATATATTTT

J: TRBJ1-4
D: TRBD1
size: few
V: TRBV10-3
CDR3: CAGRDPGQANEKLFF
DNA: TGTGCCGGCAGGGACCCGGGACAGGCTAATGAAAAACTGTTTTTT

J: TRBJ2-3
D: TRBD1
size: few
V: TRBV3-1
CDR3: CASSQSGGGTDTQYF
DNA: TGTGCCAGCAGCCAGTCAGGGGGAGGCACAGATACGCAGTATTTT

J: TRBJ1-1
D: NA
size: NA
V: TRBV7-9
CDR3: CASSLVSADTEAFF
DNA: TGTGCCAGCAGCTTAGTCTCGGCGGACACTGAAGCTTTCTTT

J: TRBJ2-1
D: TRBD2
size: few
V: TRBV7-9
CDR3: CASSLLAGNYNEQFF
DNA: TGTGCCAGCAGCCTACTAGCGGGGAATTACAATGAGCAGTTCTTC

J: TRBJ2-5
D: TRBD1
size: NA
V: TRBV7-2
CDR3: CASSPRTGRSETQYF
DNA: TGTGCCAGCAGCCCGCGGACAGGGAGATCGGAGACCCAGTACTTC

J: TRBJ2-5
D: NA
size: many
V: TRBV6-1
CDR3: CASSEMRVGGETQYF
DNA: TGTGCCAGCAGTGAAATGAGGGTAGGGGGAGAGACCCAGTACTTC

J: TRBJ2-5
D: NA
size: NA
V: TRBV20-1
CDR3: CSASTVGGGAGETQYF
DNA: TGCAGTGCTAGCACAGTAGGAGGGGGGGCCGGGGAGACCCAGTACTTC

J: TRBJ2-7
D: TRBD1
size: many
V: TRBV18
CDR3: CASSPVQTGLTGPTQYF
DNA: TGTGCCAGCTCACCGGTCCAGACCGGCTTGACAGGGCCCACACAGTACTTC

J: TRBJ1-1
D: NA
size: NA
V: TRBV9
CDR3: CASSVGGRRTEAFF
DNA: TGTGCCAGCAGCGTAGGGGGGAGAAGGACTGAAGCTTTCTTT

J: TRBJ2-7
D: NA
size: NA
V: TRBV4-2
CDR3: CASSQAGVYEQYF
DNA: TGTGCCAGCAGCCAAGCAGGGGTTTACGAGCAGTACTTC

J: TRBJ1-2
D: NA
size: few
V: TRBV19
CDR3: CASSPGEGTVYGYTF
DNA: TGTGCCAGTAGCCCCGGGGAGGGCACGGTATACGGCTACACCTTC

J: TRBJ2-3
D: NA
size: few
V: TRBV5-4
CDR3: CASSLRGDRTDTQYF
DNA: TGTGCCAGCAGCTTAAGGGGAGACCGCACAGATACGCAGTATTTT